This TCR beta chain was sequenced during a study of chemoradiotherapy in HPV16-positive cancers (dated by TCRdb to 2021 to 2024). Background for the entire study: Candidate HPV-specific T-cell clones and common TCR motifs were defined through functional T-cell assays on cells from two HPV16-positive patients. The study set out to ask whether T-cell immunity against the HPV oncoproteins E6 and E7 changes over the course of chemoradiotherapy and whether that immunity affects survival. The candidate HPV-specific TCRs and motifs were then tracked in TCR repertoires from 86 patients with HPV-related cancers.

Points the paper makes about the study in general: Expansion of candidate HPV-specific clones and E7-related TCR motifs was observed in the tumor microenvironment during treatment, whereas no such expansion was observed for non-HPV-specific T cells. Improved recurrence-free survival in HPV16-positive patients was associated with expansion of HPV-responsive T cells during chemoradiotherapy. The functional definition of HPV-specific T cells was derived from only two HPV16-positive patients, and the survival association was reported for HPV16-positive patients.

Trimming takes 1 base from V and 5 bases from J, and the germline ends sit 20 bases apart. CDR1 and CDR2, looked up from the germline V gene, are SGDLS and YYNGEE. The CDR3 numbers 17 residues from cysteine through phenylalanine. The DNA shown is the 51-base CDR3, in frame from base 1. On this clone itself: Its cognate antigen has yet to be identified. The sample holds no much larger clone one base away, and base qualities are not on file.

Repertoires were sampled repeatedly over the course of chemoradiotherapy so that clonal expansion in the tumor microenvironment could be followed. The library was built by means of the immunoSEQ multiplex PCR assay. TCRdb obtained this table from immuneACCESS and retained in-frame rearrangements with V and J assigned. These tables miss some clones; where compared with another copy, unresolved V genes account for less than half of the shortfall, and the remainder is unexplained. The sample yields about 10,000 clones; under 80% were counted once. The ten top clones hold about 8.1% of the sample. The sequence derives from a human donor with HPV-associated anogenital cancer. The V and J genes are TRBV9 and TRBJ2-3, with no reliable assignment of the D segment. The specimen was obtained from a patient who underwent chemoradiotherapy. The CDR3 here reads CASSVSLGDIPQDTQYF. The DNA is TGTGCCAGCAGCGTATCTCTGGGCGACATACCACAAGATACGCAGTATTTT. Reference TRBV9 and TRBJ2-3 proteins supply the regions before and after the CDR3; the full variable domain is: DSGVTQTPKHLITATGQRVTLRCSPRSGDLSVYWYQQSLDQGLQFLIQYYNGEERAKGNILERFSAQQFPDLHSELNLSSLELGDSALYFCASSVSLGDIPQDTQYFGPGTRLTVL.